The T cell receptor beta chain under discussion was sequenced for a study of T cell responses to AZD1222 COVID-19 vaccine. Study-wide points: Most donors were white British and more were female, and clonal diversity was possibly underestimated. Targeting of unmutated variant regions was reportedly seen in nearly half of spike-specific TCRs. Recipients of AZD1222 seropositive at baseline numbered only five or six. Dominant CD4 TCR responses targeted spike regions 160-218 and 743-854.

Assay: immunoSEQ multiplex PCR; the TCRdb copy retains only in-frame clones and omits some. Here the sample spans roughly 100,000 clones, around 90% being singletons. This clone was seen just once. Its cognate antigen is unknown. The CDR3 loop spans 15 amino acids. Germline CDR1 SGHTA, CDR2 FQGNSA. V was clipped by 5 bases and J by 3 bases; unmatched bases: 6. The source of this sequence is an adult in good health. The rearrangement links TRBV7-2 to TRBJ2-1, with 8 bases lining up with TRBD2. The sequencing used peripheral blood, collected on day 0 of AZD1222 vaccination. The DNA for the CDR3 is TGTGCCAGCAGCAAACCGGGACTAGTCTACAATGAGCAGTTCTTC. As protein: CASSKPGLVYNEQFF.